These T cell receptor beta chains were read from a single sample in a study of shared clonotypes between healthy human individuals. Libraries were prepared by immunoSEQ multiplex PCR; TCRdb keeps only in-frame clonotypes and omits some of them. This table holds 600,000 to 800,000 clones, around 77% found once. The specimen sequenced was memory CD4+ T cells sorted from blood. The origin of the receptors is a woman between 25 and 40 years old in good health. The CDR3 runs from the conserved cysteine through the conserved F or W. The D gene is left open where the match is weak. Clone size is given for some rows only: seen once, a few or many times, or a class if the clone is expanded.

DNA,CDR3,D,J,V,size
TGTGCCAGCAGCCAAGTCGGAGGTAGCGGAAGCTCCTACAATGAGCAGTTCTTC,CASSQVGGSGSSYNEQFF,NA,TRBJ2-1,TRBV14,NA
TGTGCCTGGAGTCCGGGACTAGTCTCTTCCTACAATGAGCAGTTCTTC,CAWSPGLVSSYNEQFF,TRBD2,TRBJ2-1,TRBV30,NA
TGCGCCAGCAGCTTGATGGGGGTAGATGAAAAACTGTTTTTT,CASSLMGVDEKLFF,NA,TRBJ1-4,TRBV5-1,NA
TGTGCCAGCAGCCGGGGAGATGAGCAGTTCTTC,CASSRGDEQFF,NA,TRBJ2-1,TRBV11-3,NA
TGTGCCAGCAGCTTAGGGACTAGCGGGAGAACCGGGGAGCTGTTTTTT,CASSLGTSGRTGELFF,TRBD2,TRBJ2-2,TRBV5-4,NA
TGTGCCAGCGGGGGACTAGCTGGTGAGCAGTTCTTC,CASGGLAGEQFF,TRBD2,TRBJ2-1,TRBV28,few
TGTGCCAGCAGATTGATCCCCGGGGAGCTGTTTTTT,CASRLIPGELFF,NA,TRBJ2-2,TRBV11-3,NA
TGTGCCAGCAGCGTAGATGGACTAGCGGGAGGGATGGAGTTCTTC,CASSVDGLAGGMEFF,TRBD2,TRBJ2-1,TRBV9,NA
TGTGCCAGCAGCAAGGTAAGGGTCTCTAATGAAAAACTGTTTTTT,CASSKVRVSNEKLFF,NA,TRBJ1-4,TRBV14,NA
TGTGCCACCGCTACAGGGGAAGGGCAGTATTTT,CATATGEGQYF,TRBD1,TRBJ2-3,TRBV19,few
TGTGCCAGCAGTTTGCCATTAGCGGACACAGATACGCAGTATTTT,CASSLPLADTDTQYF,NA,TRBJ2-3,TRBV28,NA
TGTGCCAGCAGTAGGGGACTAGAGATTTACAATGAGCAGTTCTTC,CASSRGLEIYNEQFF,TRBD2,TRBJ2-1,TRBV6-5,NA
TGTGCCAGCAGTTTAGTTAGGGGGGAGGGCACTGAAGCTTTCTTT,CASSLVRGEGTEAFF,NA,TRBJ1-1,TRBV28,once
TGCGCCAGCAGCTTGGCACCCAGTGGGTTCTCCTACGAGCAGTACTTC,CASSLAPSGFSYEQYF,NA,TRBJ2-7,TRBV5-1,once
TGTGCCAGCTCACCACCCGACAGGGGAGGGGGCGAGCAGTACTTC,CASSPPDRGGGEQYF,NA,TRBJ2-7,TRBV18,NA
TGTGCCAGCCGAGGGGACATCAAGGACGAGCAGTACTTC,CASRGDIKDEQYF,NA,TRBJ2-7,TRBV2,NA
TGTGCCAGTAGCCGATCCAGGCCTCGGGGAAACACCATATATTTT,CASSRSRPRGNTIYF,NA,TRBJ1-3,TRBV19,NA
TGCGCCAGCAGCTTGTCCGTACAGATTAACTATGGCTACACCTTC,CASSLSVQINYGYTF,NA,TRBJ1-2,TRBV5-1,NA
TGTGCCAGCAGCCAAGATTCGCTAATCTACAATGAGCAGTTCTTC,CASSQDSLIYNEQFF,NA,TRBJ2-1,TRBV4-2,once
TGTGCCAGCAGCCCCAAACCCACGTTAGGGGAAGTCGGGGAGCTGTTTTTT,CASSPKPTLGEVGELFF,NA,TRBJ2-2,TRBV5-5,NA
TGCAGCGCTCTAGCGGGAGGGGTGGATACGCAGTATTTT,CSALAGGVDTQYF,TRBD2,TRBJ2-3,TRBV29-1,NA
TGCAGCGTTGAAGATCAGAGGTTCGGAGGGGCTTTTGGAACTGAAGCTTTCTTT,CSVEDQRFGGAFGTEAFF,NA,TRBJ1-1,TRBV29-1,NA
TGTGCCATCACTAACCAACCCGGGACTTCCACCTACGAGCAGTACTTC,CAITNQPGTSTYEQYF,NA,TRBJ2-7,TRBV10-3,once
TGTGCCAGCAGCTTAGTTGGGGCGGGAAGCACAGATACGCAGTATTTT,CASSLVGAGSTDTQYF,NA,TRBJ2-3,TRBV7-2,NA
TGTGCCAGCAGCCCACAATACGGGAGGGTTTACGAGCAGTACTTC,CASSPQYGRVYEQYF,TRBD2,TRBJ2-7,TRBV14,NA
TGTGCCACCAGCAGAGTAAAGGGGGCTAATCAGCCCCAGCATTTT,CATSRVKGANQPQHF,TRBD1,TRBJ1-5,TRBV15,few
TGTGCCAGCAGCGCAACCGAGGGAAACACCATATATTTT,CASSATEGNTIYF,NA,TRBJ1-3,TRBV9,NA
TGCGCCAGCAGACTAGCGGGAGGGAATAATGAGCAGTTCTTC,CASRLAGGNNEQFF,TRBD2,TRBJ2-1,TRBV5-1,NA
TGTGCCATCAGTGATCACCGAGGACTAACTAACTATGGCTACACCTTC,CAISDHRGLTNYGYTF,NA,TRBJ1-2,TRBV6-1,NA
TGTGCCAGCAGTTTACTCACCGGGGAGCTGTTTTTT,CASSLLTGELFF,NA,TRBJ2-2,TRBV28,few
TGTGCCAGCAGCCCGAGGACAGGGGGCTACGAGCAGTACTTC,CASSPRTGGYEQYF,TRBD1,TRBJ2-7,TRBV7-8,NA
TGTGCCAGCAGTTCCGGACTGGAGCAGTTCTTC,CASSSGLEQFF,NA,TRBJ2-1,TRBV27,many
TGTGCCAGCAGCCGTCTTGGGGCGTCCTACGAGCAGTACTTC,CASSRLGASYEQYF,NA,TRBJ2-7,TRBV11-2,NA
TGCGCCAGCAGCCACCGGACTGGGACCTACGAGCAGTACTTC,CASSHRTGTYEQYF,NA,TRBJ2-7,TRBV4-1,NA
TGCAGCGGTGGTCAAATAGGGGAGACCCAGTACTTC,CSGGQIGETQYF,NA,TRBJ2-5,TRBV29-1,NA
TGCAGCGTTCGGACAGGGGGAGAGACCCAGTACTTC,CSVRTGGETQYF,TRBD1,TRBJ2-5,TRBV29-1,NA
TGTGCCAGCAGCTTAGTCGGGGATATCTCCTACAATGAGCAGTTCTTC,CASSLVGDISYNEQFF,NA,TRBJ2-1,TRBV7-3,NA
TGCGCCAGCAGTGTCCGGGGGTGGGGAGAGACCCAGTACTTC,CASSVRGWGETQYF,NA,TRBJ2-5,TRBV10-2,NA
TGTGCCAGCAGCGTGAGGGGGAACACCGGGGAGCTGTTTTTT,CASSVRGNTGELFF,NA,TRBJ2-2,TRBV11-3,NA
TGTGCCAGCAGCTCCGGACTAGCGGGAGGACCAGATACGCAGTATTTT,CASSSGLAGGPDTQYF,TRBD2,TRBJ2-3,TRBV11-3,NA
TGTGCCAGTAAAATGCCCGTTGGAAACGGGGAGCTGTTTTTT,CASKMPVGNGELFF,NA,TRBJ2-2,TRBV19,NA
TGTGCCAGCAGTGAAGAGGGTATAGCGGGGTTCCAAGAGACCCAGTACTTC,CASSEEGIAGFQETQYF,TRBD2,TRBJ2-5,TRBV6-1,NA
TGTGCCAGCAGTCTGGCGGGAGAGGTCAATGAGCAGTTCTTC,CASSLAGEVNEQFF,TRBD2,TRBJ2-1,TRBV28,NA
TGTGCCAGCAGTGACCCGCGACAAACCTACGAGCAGTACTTC,CASSDPRQTYEQYF,NA,TRBJ2-7,TRBV25-1,NA
TGTGCCAGTAGTATCCCTCTTGGGACTGAAGCTTTCTTT,CASSIPLGTEAFF,NA,TRBJ1-1,TRBV19,many
TGTGCCAGCAGAGCGGGACTAGCGATGGGTGAGCAGTTCTTC,CASRAGLAMGEQFF,TRBD2,TRBJ2-1,TRBV28,NA
TGTGCCAGCAGTTACGCCGGGACGGGGACCGGGGAGCTGTTTTTT,CASSYAGTGTGELFF,NA,TRBJ2-2,TRBV6-6,NA
TGTGCCAGCAGGGTCCCAGGACATCCTTCGACCTCTGGAAACACCATATATTTT,CASRVPGHPSTSGNTIYF,NA,TRBJ1-3,TRBV28,NA